These 4 T cell receptor beta chains originate from one sample sequenced in a study of T cell repertoires in cytomegalovirus infection (dated by TCRdb to about 2019). Sequencing was carried out with an Illumina HiSeq 1500. In-frame beta chains were kept once TCRdb had trimmed the public reads at Q25 with fastp and called clones with MiXCR. Rows are combined by CDR3 protein, so each entry shows the most common genes and DNA. This sample is represented by 45,000 to 65,000 distinct CDR3 sequences; about 18% of them were singletons. The top ten clonotypes cover about 82% of the sample. The sample's treatment or condition, from its label and the paper: in vitro stimulation with specific CMV peptide epitopes to enrich CMV-specific T cells. Their cognate antigens are unknown. The sample was CD8+ T cells from cultured PBMCs, taken from culture after CMV antigen stimulation. The receptors originated from a human donor in good health (CMV status not recorded). Some clones in this sample may be carry-over from other donors' samples.

The rearrangement joins TRBV19 to TRBJ1-1; D is unresolved. V was clipped by 1 base and J by 5 bases, with 11 bases between them. Looked up from germline, CDR1 is LNHDA and CDR2 is SQIVND (reference sequence). The length of the CDR3 is 14 residues. CDR3 nucleotide sequence: TGTGCCAGTAGTATAGTAGGAGGGAATACTGAAGCTTTCTTT. This codes for CASSIVGGNTEAFF.

The chain employs TRBV7-8 and TRBJ2-1; tentatively, D is TRBD1 (6 bases). With 2 bases removed from V and 8 bases from J, the gap between germline ends came to 19 bases. Per the germline V gene, CDR1 is SGHVS and CDR2 is FQNEAQ. The CDR3 length is 16 residues. The CDR3 DNA is TGTGCCAGCAGCTTAAGTGACAGGTTGTTGGAGGATGAGCAGTTCTTC. Protein sequence: CASSLSDRLLEDEQFF.

This chain links TRBV6-8 with TRBJ1-1; no clear D gene. The ends were cut back, 0 bases at V and 1 base at J, with 9 bases in the middle. This CDR3 region has 15 residues. From germline, CDR1 is MNHGY and CDR2 SAAAGT. The CDR3 sequence is CASSYSDGSNTEAFF. The CDR3 DNA follows: TGTGCCAGCAGTTACTCTGACGGATCGAACACTGAAGCTTTCTTT.

There are a few counts of this clonotype. The chain has TRBV6-6 and TRBJ2-5; D gene unclear. Per germline, CDR1 MNHNY and CDR2 SVGAGI (reference sequence). The ends were cut back, 5 bases at V and 5 bases at J, with 12 bases in the middle. This CDR3 comprises 13 residues. The CDR3 protein is CASSPGYGETQYF. For the CDR3, the DNA is TGTGCCAGCAGTCCGGGCTATGGGGAGACCCAGTACTTC.